Listed below are T cell receptor beta chains from one sample, sequenced in a study of molecular identifiers for immune sequencing clone quantification. TCRdb re-analysed the PCR reads in MiXCR, keeping a single row per CDR3 protein. Among over 600,000 distinct CDR3 sequences, nearly 20% were seen once, and the ten largest hold roughly 0.9%. Sample: naive CD8+ T cells from blood, with Jurkat cell RNA spiked in. The receptors derive from a human donor in good health. Some libraries in this study had Jurkat cell RNA spiked in. The CDR3 runs from the conserved cysteine through the conserved F or W. Fields, in order: D gene, J gene, clone size, V gene, CDR3 protein, CDR3 DNA. A D gene is named only where the DNA matches it firmly. Size tells how often a clone was seen (once, few, many) or the class of an expanded clone, and some rows leave it out.

D gene: .; J gene: TRBJ2-3; clone size: many; V gene: TRBV10-3; CDR3 protein: CAISEEVYPDTQYF; CDR3 DNA: TGTGCCATCAGTGAGGAGGTATATCCAGATACGCAGTATTTT
D gene: TRBD1; J gene: TRBJ2-3; clone size: many; V gene: TRBV9; CDR3 protein: CASSVDGGTGDTQYF; CDR3 DNA: TGTGCCAGCAGCGTAGATGGTGGGACAGGGGATACGCAGTATTTT
D gene: TRBD1; J gene: TRBJ2-7; clone size: many; V gene: TRBV20-1; CDR3 protein: CSARDSSRQGPYEQYF; CDR3 DNA: TGCAGTGCTAGAGATAGCTCGAGACAGGGGCCCTACGAGCAGTACTTC
D gene: .; J gene: TRBJ1-1; clone size: many; V gene: TRBV12-3/TRBV12-4; CDR3 protein: CASSLTLKGTEAFF; CDR3 DNA: TGTGCCAGCAGTTTAACCCTAAAAGGCACTGAAGCTTTCTTT
D gene: .; J gene: TRBJ2-7; clone size: .; V gene: TRBV12-3/TRBV12-4; CDR3 protein: CASSWDRYEQYF; CDR3 DNA: TGTGCCAGCAGTTGGGATCGCTACGAGCAGTACTTC
D gene: .; J gene: TRBJ2-7; clone size: many; V gene: TRBV9; CDR3 protein: CASSPRGSGTYEQYF; CDR3 DNA: TGTGCCAGCAGCCCGCGAGGATCTGGAACCTACGAGCAGTACTTC
D gene: .; J gene: TRBJ2-2; clone size: once; V gene: TRBV30; CDR3 protein: CARSGGLTVANTGELFF; CDR3 DNA: TGTGCCCGGAGTGGAGGTCTTACAGTAGCGAACACCGGGGAGCTGTTTTTT
D gene: TRBD2; J gene: TRBJ2-1; clone size: .; V gene: TRBV12-3/TRBV12-4; CDR3 protein: CASSPTSGSNNEQFF; CDR3 DNA: TGTGCCAGCAGCCCTACTAGCGGGAGCAACAATGAGCAGTTCTTC
D gene: TRBD2; J gene: TRBJ2-1; clone size: few; V gene: TRBV10-3; CDR3 protein: CAISASGTSGGAREQFF; CDR3 DNA: TGTGCCATCAGTGCCTCCGGGACTAGCGGGGGGGCCCGTGAGCAGTTCTTC
D gene: TRBD2; J gene: TRBJ2-7; clone size: few; V gene: TRBV27; CDR3 protein: CASSLGDGGSIYEQYF; CDR3 DNA: TGTGCCAGCAGTTTAGGAGACGGGGGGTCAATCTACGAGCAGTACTTC
D gene: .; J gene: TRBJ1-5; clone size: .; V gene: TRBV19; CDR3 protein: CASSMTGSPQHF; CDR3 DNA: TGTGCCAGTAGTATGACAGGTTCGCCCCAGCATTTT
D gene: .; J gene: TRBJ2-2; clone size: many; V gene: TRBV24-1; CDR3 protein: CATSDLRVTGELFF; CDR3 DNA: TGTGCCACCAGTGATTTGCGCGTCACCGGGGAGCTGTTTTTT
D gene: .; J gene: TRBJ2-3; clone size: many; V gene: TRBV29-1; CDR3 protein: CSVEDLGVGGSDTQYF; CDR3 DNA: TGCAGCGTTGAAGATTTAGGGGTTGGGGGCTCAGATACGCAGTATTTT
D gene: .; J gene: TRBJ1-3; clone size: many; V gene: TRBV4-3; CDR3 protein: CASSQESREGNTIYF; CDR3 DNA: TGCGCCAGCAGCCAAGAAAGTAGAGAAGGAAACACCATATATTTT
D gene: .; J gene: TRBJ2-3; clone size: .; V gene: TRBV5-3; CDR3 protein: CASSLDFTGGPSGRGAQYF; CDR3 DNA: TGTGCCAGCAGCTTGGATTTTACAGGGGGCCCTAGCGGGAGAGGTGCGCAGTATTTT
D gene: .; J gene: TRBJ2-2; clone size: once; V gene: TRBV10-2; CDR3 protein: CASSESRWSRVGSGELSF; CDR3 DNA: TGCGCCAGCAGTGAGTCGAGATGGAGTAGGGTTGGGTCCGGGGAGCTGTCTTTT
D gene: .; J gene: TRBJ2-2; clone size: few; V gene: TRBV19; CDR3 protein: CASSQFTGELFF; CDR3 DNA: TGTGCCAGTAGTCAATTCACCGGGGAGCTGTTTTTT
D gene: .; J gene: TRBJ2-3; clone size: many; V gene: TRBV11-2; CDR3 protein: CASSSGIGGDTQYF; CDR3 DNA: TGTGCCAGCAGCTCCGGGATCGGGGGAGATACGCAGTATTTT
D gene: .; J gene: TRBJ1-1; clone size: .; V gene: TRBV11-2; CDR3 protein: CVSSFGGTPMNTEAFF; CDR3 DNA: TGTGTCAGCAGCTTTGGAGGGACACCAATGAACACTGAAGCTTTCTTT
D gene: .; J gene: TRBJ1-1; clone size: .; V gene: TRBV13; CDR3 protein: CTSSLGGGTEAFF; CDR3 DNA: TGTACCAGCAGCTTAGGAGGAGGGACTGAAGCTTTCTTT
D gene: .; J gene: TRBJ2-7; clone size: once; V gene: TRBV9; CDR3 protein: CASSVGSGLDEQYF; CDR3 DNA: TGTGCCAGCAGCGTAGGGTCAGGTTTGGACGAGCAGTACTTC
D gene: .; J gene: TRBJ2-7; clone size: many; V gene: TRBV27; CDR3 protein: CASSSIPLSYEQYF; CDR3 DNA: TGTGCCAGCAGTTCTATCCCATTGTCCTACGAGCAGTACTTC
D gene: .; J gene: TRBJ2-7; clone size: many; V gene: TRBV27; CDR3 protein: CASSFSSPLPDEQYF; CDR3 DNA: TGTGCCAGCAGTTTTTCAAGCCCTTTACCCGACGAGCAGTACTTC
D gene: .; J gene: TRBJ1-4; clone size: .; V gene: TRBV6-6; CDR3 protein: CASRLGGSNEKLFF; CDR3 DNA: TGTGCCAGCAGGTTAGGGGGGTCTAATGAAAAACTGTTTTTT
D gene: .; J gene: TRBJ1-1; clone size: many; V gene: TRBV27; CDR3 protein: CASSTPGLTEAFF; CDR3 DNA: TGTGCCAGCAGTACCCCAGGGTTAACTGAAGCTTTCTTT
D gene: TRBD1; J gene: TRBJ2-1; clone size: .; V gene: TRBV4-1; CDR3 protein: CASSKTGNEQFF; CDR3 DNA: TGCGCCAGCAGCAAGACAGGGAATGAGCAGTTCTTC
D gene: .; J gene: TRBJ1-1; clone size: once; V gene: TRBV20-1; CDR3 protein: CSATVVGGTEAFF; CDR3 DNA: TGCAGTGCTACTGTGGTAGGGGGGACTGAAGCTTTCTTT
D gene: .; J gene: TRBJ1-1; clone size: many; V gene: TRBV7-9; CDR3 protein: CASSHSIQGWEDTEAFF; CDR3 DNA: TGTGCCAGCAGCCACTCGATACAGGGCTGGGAAGACACTGAAGCTTTCTTT
D gene: .; J gene: TRBJ1-5; clone size: many; V gene: TRBV28; CDR3 protein: CASTPWKGSNQPQHF; CDR3 DNA: TGTGCCAGCACCCCCTGGAAGGGGAGCAATCAGCCCCAGCATTTT
D gene: .; J gene: TRBJ2-4; clone size: many; V gene: TRBV18; CDR3 protein: CASSPPQGSYIQYF; CDR3 DNA: TGTGCCAGCTCACCACCGCAGGGAAGCTACATTCAGTACTTC
D gene: .; J gene: TRBJ1-4; clone size: many; V gene: TRBV9; CDR3 protein: CASSAPPQGGDEKLFF; CDR3 DNA: TGTGCCAGCAGCGCGCCACCGCAGGGAGGGGATGAAAAACTGTTTTTT
D gene: TRBD2; J gene: TRBJ2-7; clone size: .; V gene: TRBV20-1; CDR3 protein: CSARPGIAGISYEQYF; CDR3 DNA: TGCAGTGCTAGACCTGGTATAGCGGGGATCTCCTACGAGCAGTACTTC
D gene: TRBD2; J gene: TRBJ2-3; clone size: many; V gene: TRBV2; CDR3 protein: CASISGKVPSTDTQYF; CDR3 DNA: TGTGCCAGCATTAGCGGGAAAGTTCCTAGCACAGATACGCAGTATTTT
D gene: .; J gene: TRBJ2-5; clone size: few; V gene: TRBV27; CDR3 protein: CASSPVDGETQYF; CDR3 DNA: TGTGCCAGCAGTCCAGTTGATGGAGAGACCCAGTACTTC
D gene: .; J gene: TRBJ2-2; clone size: many; V gene: TRBV20-1; CDR3 protein: CSARPLDTYTGELFF; CDR3 DNA: TGCAGTGCTAGACCCCTGGACACTTACACCGGGGAGCTGTTTTTT
D gene: TRBD1; J gene: TRBJ1-2; clone size: .; V gene: TRBV29-1; CDR3 protein: CSVEDLQGVGGYTF; CDR3 DNA: TGCAGCGTTGAGGATTTGCAGGGGGTGGGGGGCTACACCTTC
D gene: .; J gene: TRBJ2-3; clone size: many; V gene: TRBV3-1; CDR3 protein: CASSQANGDTQYF; CDR3 DNA: TGTGCCAGCAGCCAAGCAAATGGAGATACGCAGTATTTT
D gene: TRBD2; J gene: TRBJ2-7; clone size: .; V gene: TRBV2; CDR3 protein: CASSPGQREGLYEKYF; CDR3 DNA: TGTGCCAGCAGCCCCGGACAGCGGGAGGGCCTCTACGAGAAGTACTTC
D gene: .; J gene: TRBJ2-2; clone size: many; V gene: TRBV7-9; CDR3 protein: CASSLTESTGELFF; CDR3 DNA: TGTGCCAGCAGCTTAACGGAGTCGACCGGGGAGCTGTTTTTT
D gene: TRBD2; J gene: TRBJ2-1; clone size: .; V gene: TRBV29-1; CDR3 protein: CSAIGTRTNNEQFF; CDR3 DNA: TGCAGCGCTATTGGGACTAGAACCAACAATGAGCAGTTCTTC
D gene: .; J gene: TRBJ1-1; clone size: many; V gene: TRBV9; CDR3 protein: CASSVTGQNTEAFF; CDR3 DNA: TGTGCCAGCAGCGTGACAGGCCAGAACACTGAAGCTTTCTTT
D gene: .; J gene: TRBJ1-1; clone size: many; V gene: TRBV7-9; CDR3 protein: CASSAGYTEAFF; CDR3 DNA: TGTGCCAGCAGCGCAGGTTACACTGAAGCTTTCTTT
D gene: .; J gene: TRBJ1-1; clone size: many; V gene: TRBV28; CDR3 protein: CASSLSVRGWGMNTEAFF; CDR3 DNA: TGTGCCAGCAGTTTATCTGTCAGGGGTTGGGGAATGAACACTGAAGCTTTCTTT
D gene: .; J gene: TRBJ1-4; clone size: many; V gene: TRBV4-1; CDR3 protein: CASSHAVGGLAEKLFF; CDR3 DNA: TGCGCCAGCAGCCATGCCGTGGGGGGGCTAGCTGAAAAACTGTTTTTT